These T cell receptor beta chains were read from a single sample in a study of T cell responses to AZD1222 COVID-19 vaccine. The repertoire was sequenced with immunoSEQ multiplex PCR; TCRdb's copy has only in-frame clones and lacks some. The repertoire holds some 130,000 clones, with around 90% as singletons. This specimen was peripheral blood, taken on day 0 of AZD1222 vaccination. Every receptor here comes from an adult in good health. The CDR3 runs from the conserved cysteine through the conserved F or W. Fields, in order: J gene, D gene, V gene, clone size, CDR3 protein, CDR3 DNA. A D gene is named only where the DNA matches it firmly. Not all rows give a size; the values are once, few, many and, for expanded clones, a class.

j_gene: TRBJ2-3; d_gene: TRBD1; v_gene: TRBV7-9; abundance: -; CDR3aa: CASSRLQGVRTDTQYF; CDR3nt: TGTGCCAGCAGCCGACTCCAGGGGGTGAGGACAGATACGCAGTATTTT
j_gene: TRBJ2-7; d_gene: -; v_gene: TRBV5-5; abundance: once; CDR3aa: CASSSGVSKGEQYF; CDR3nt: TGTGCCAGCAGCTCCGGGGTCTCTAAAGGCGAGCAGTACTTC
j_gene: TRBJ1-1; d_gene: -; v_gene: TRBV5-4; abundance: -; CDR3aa: CASSSAKQRNTEAFF; CDR3nt: TGTGCCAGCAGCTCCGCAAAACAGAGGAACACTGAAGCTTTCTTT
j_gene: TRBJ1-1; d_gene: -; v_gene: TRBV6-5; abundance: few; CDR3aa: CASAGGNGGTEAFF; CDR3nt: TGTGCCAGCGCCGGGGGGAATGGGGGCACTGAAGCTTTCTTT
j_gene: TRBJ1-1; d_gene: TRBD1; v_gene: TRBV5-4; abundance: -; CDR3aa: CASSSRGGTGFYSTEAFF; CDR3nt: TGTGCCAGCAGCTCCCGTGGGGGGACAGGGTTTTACAGCACTGAAGCTTTCTTT
j_gene: TRBJ1-3; d_gene: -; v_gene: TRBV19; abundance: -; CDR3aa: CASSIRGRDSGNTIYF; CDR3nt: TGTGCCAGTAGTATTAGAGGCAGAGACTCTGGAAACACCATATATTTT
j_gene: TRBJ1-2; d_gene: -; v_gene: TRBV12-3/TRBV12-4; abundance: -; CDR3aa: CASSLVGLGYTF; CDR3nt: TGTGCCAGCAGTCTGGTGGGGCTTGGCTACACCTTC
j_gene: TRBJ1-3; d_gene: -; v_gene: TRBV3-1/TRBV3-2; abundance: -; CDR3aa: CASSQEGGHSGNTIYF; CDR3nt: TGTGCCAGCAGCCAAGAAGGAGGTCACTCTGGAAACACCATATATTTT
j_gene: TRBJ1-1; d_gene: -; v_gene: TRBV5-1; abundance: -; CDR3aa: CASSVGTGPEAFF; CDR3nt: TGCGCCAGCAGCGTCGGGACCGGGCCGGAAGCTTTCTTT
j_gene: TRBJ1-4; d_gene: TRBD1; v_gene: TRBV27; abundance: -; CDR3aa: CASSFRTGGNEKLFF; CDR3nt: TGTGCCAGCAGTTTCCGGACAGGAGGGAATGAAAAACTGTTTTTT
j_gene: TRBJ1-2; d_gene: -; v_gene: TRBV30; abundance: medium-sized; CDR3aa: CACSQGNYGYTF; CDR3nt: TGTGCCTGCAGTCAGGGGAACTATGGCTACACCTTC
j_gene: TRBJ2-5; d_gene: -; v_gene: TRBV7-9; abundance: -; CDR3aa: CASSPSAQETQYF; CDR3nt: TGTGCCAGCAGCCCCTCAGCTCAAGAGACCCAGTACTTC
j_gene: TRBJ1-2; d_gene: -; v_gene: TRBV18; abundance: once; CDR3aa: CASSQGQINYGYTF; CDR3nt: TGTGCCAGCTCACAGGGACAAATTAACTATGGCTACACCTTC
j_gene: TRBJ2-1; d_gene: TRBD2; v_gene: TRBV11-2; abundance: -; CDR3aa: CASSFETSARGNEQFF; CDR3nt: TGTGCCAGCAGCTTTGAGACTAGCGCCCGAGGAAATGAGCAGTTCTTC
j_gene: TRBJ2-7; d_gene: -; v_gene: TRBV19; abundance: few; CDR3aa: CASSIGGGAYEQYF; CDR3nt: TGTGCCAGTAGTATAGGAGGAGGGGCCTACGAGCAGTACTTC
j_gene: TRBJ2-2; d_gene: -; v_gene: TRBV19; abundance: -; CDR3aa: CASSMVGANTGELFF; CDR3nt: TGTGCCAGTAGTATGGTGGGCGCGAACACCGGGGAGCTGTTTTTT
j_gene: TRBJ1-4; d_gene: TRBD1; v_gene: TRBV4-2; abundance: once; CDR3aa: CASSQPGTGGEKLFF; CDR3nt: TGTGCCAGCAGCCAGCCCGGGACAGGGGGTGAAAAACTGTTTTTT
j_gene: TRBJ1-1; d_gene: -; v_gene: TRBV18; abundance: -; CDR3aa: CASSPMNTEAFF; CDR3nt: TGTGCCAGCTCACCCATGAACACTGAAGCTTTCTTT
j_gene: TRBJ1-2; d_gene: -; v_gene: TRBV30; abundance: -; CDR3aa: CAWSPTGPYGYTF; CDR3nt: TGTGCCTGGAGCCCGACAGGCCCTTATGGCTACACCTTC
j_gene: TRBJ1-2; d_gene: -; v_gene: TRBV20-1; abundance: once; CDR3aa: CSARDLAGYTF; CDR3nt: TGCAGTGCTAGAGATCTGGCGGGCTACACCTTC
j_gene: TRBJ1-1; d_gene: -; v_gene: TRBV12-5; abundance: -; CDR3aa: CASGPNRVSSVHTAFF; CDR3nt: TGTGCTAGTGGTCCTAACAGGGTTTCGTCCGTCCACACGGCTTTCTTT
j_gene: TRBJ2-7; d_gene: -; v_gene: TRBV7-2; abundance: -; CDR3aa: CASSPGASYEQYF; CDR3nt: TGTGCCAGCAGCCCTGGTGCCTCCTACGAGCAGTACTTC
j_gene: TRBJ2-2; d_gene: TRBD2; v_gene: TRBV9; abundance: -; CDR3aa: CASSAQAGRTGELFF; CDR3nt: TGTGCCAGCAGCGCCCAAGCGGGGCGCACCGGGGAGCTGTTTTTT
j_gene: TRBJ1-6; d_gene: TRBD1; v_gene: TRBV6-5; abundance: -; CDR3aa: CASSYSGGSSPLHF; CDR3nt: TGTGCCAGCAGTTACTCAGGGGGCTCTTCACCCCTCCACTTT
j_gene: TRBJ1-2; d_gene: -; v_gene: TRBV2; abundance: -; CDR3aa: CASPPEGGSRPYGYTF; CDR3nt: TGTGCCAGCCCTCCCGAAGGGGGAAGTCGTCCCTATGGCTACACCTTC
j_gene: TRBJ2-3; d_gene: TRBD1; v_gene: TRBV6-6; abundance: -; CDR3aa: CASSYPQGPTDTQYF; CDR3nt: TGTGCCAGCAGTTACCCACAGGGGCCCACAGATACGCAGTATTTT
j_gene: TRBJ2-7; d_gene: TRBD1; v_gene: TRBV6-5; abundance: -; CDR3aa: CASSYPTGLVYEQYF; CDR3nt: TGTGCCAGCAGTTACCCGACAGGGTTGGTGTACGAGCAGTACTTC
j_gene: TRBJ1-3; d_gene: TRBD1; v_gene: TRBV6-2/TRBV6-3; abundance: -; CDR3aa: CASSYRTGVGHF; CDR3nt: TGTGCCAGCAGTTACCGGACAGGGGTAGGGCATTTT
j_gene: TRBJ1-5; d_gene: TRBD1; v_gene: TRBV27; abundance: -; CDR3aa: CASSQRGPHSDQPQHF; CDR3nt: TGTGCCAGCAGCCAAAGGGGGCCCCACTCGGATCAGCCCCAGCATTTT
j_gene: TRBJ2-7; d_gene: -; v_gene: TRBV18; abundance: -; CDR3aa: CASCQDRESYEQYF; CDR3nt: TGTGCCAGCTGTCAGGACAGAGAGAGTTACGAGCAGTACTTC
j_gene: TRBJ1-1; d_gene: TRBD1; v_gene: TRBV19; abundance: -; CDR3aa: CASSIKGGVMDTEAFF; CDR3nt: TGTGCCAGTAGTATTAAAGGGGGCGTAATGGACACTGAAGCTTTCTTT
j_gene: TRBJ1-2; d_gene: -; v_gene: TRBV6-5; abundance: -; CDR3aa: CASRGTYGYTF; CDR3nt: TGTGCCAGCAGGGGGACCTATGGCTACACCTTC
j_gene: TRBJ1-1; d_gene: -; v_gene: TRBV6-5; abundance: -; CDR3aa: CASNQRGEGTEAFF; CDR3nt: TGTGCCAGCAACCAACGCGGGGAGGGGACTGAAGCTTTCTTT
j_gene: TRBJ1-6; d_gene: -; v_gene: TRBV3-1/TRBV3-2; abundance: -; CDR3aa: CASSQREGREVGPLHF; CDR3nt: TGTGCCAGCAGCCAGCGGGAGGGACGGGAGGTCGGTCCCCTCCACTTT
j_gene: TRBJ2-1; d_gene: -; v_gene: TRBV11-2; abundance: -; CDR3aa: CASSREGAPPYNEQFF; CDR3nt: TGTGCCAGCAGCCGGGAGGGGGCCCCACCCTACAATGAGCAGTTCTTC
j_gene: TRBJ1-3; d_gene: -; v_gene: TRBV28; abundance: -; CDR3aa: CASNSVYTIYF; CDR3nt: TGTGCCAGCAATTCGGTGTACACCATATATTTT
j_gene: TRBJ1-3; d_gene: TRBD1; v_gene: TRBV28; abundance: -; CDR3aa: CASSSAGTEGNTIYF; CDR3nt: TGTGCCAGCAGTTCTGCCGGGACAGAGGGAAACACCATATATTTT
j_gene: TRBJ1-6; d_gene: -; v_gene: TRBV25-1; abundance: -; CDR3aa: CASSEVGFGSPLHF; CDR3nt: TGTGCCAGCAGTGAAGTTGGGTTTGGGTCACCCCTCCACTTT
j_gene: TRBJ1-1; d_gene: -; v_gene: TRBV27; abundance: -; CDR3aa: CASSLGVSTEAFF; CDR3nt: TGTGCCAGCAGTTTAGGCGTATCCACTGAAGCTTTCTTT
j_gene: TRBJ1-1; d_gene: -; v_gene: TRBV6-2/TRBV6-3; abundance: once; CDR3aa: CASSYGGFTHTEAFF; CDR3nt: TGTGCCAGCAGTTATGGGGGCTTTACCCACACTGAAGCTTTCTTT
j_gene: TRBJ1-2; d_gene: -; v_gene: TRBV18; abundance: once; CDR3aa: CASSPEEGKGYTF; CDR3nt: TGTGCCAGCTCACCAGAGGAAGGGAAAGGCTACACCTTC
j_gene: TRBJ1-4; d_gene: -; v_gene: TRBV5-5; abundance: -; CDR3aa: CASSLDLQRNEKLFF; CDR3nt: TGTGCCAGCAGCTTGGATCTTCAGAGAAATGAAAAACTGTTTTTT
j_gene: TRBJ2-3; d_gene: TRBD2; v_gene: TRBV4-1; abundance: -; CDR3aa: CASSQDFLAGGTDTQYF; CDR3nt: TGCGCCAGCAGCCAAGATTTCCTAGCGGGGGGGACAGATACGCAGTATTTT
j_gene: TRBJ2-3; d_gene: TRBD2; v_gene: TRBV5-1; abundance: -; CDR3aa: CASSLARGTSGGSRSQYF; CDR3nt: TGCGCCAGCAGCTTGGCCCGGGGGACTAGCGGGGGGTCGAGGTCGCAGTATTTT
j_gene: TRBJ2-5; d_gene: -; v_gene: TRBV13; abundance: few; CDR3aa: CASSLAREETQYF; CDR3nt: TGTGCCAGCAGCTTAGCCAGAGAAGAGACCCAGTACTTC
j_gene: TRBJ1-2; d_gene: TRBD1; v_gene: TRBV7-2; abundance: -; CDR3aa: CASRGRDRVYGYTF; CDR3nt: TGTGCCAGCAGGGGACGGGACAGGGTGTATGGCTACACCTTC
j_gene: TRBJ1-1; d_gene: -; v_gene: TRBV27; abundance: -; CDR3aa: CASKGVKAFF; CDR3nt: TGTGCCAGCAAGGGTGTGAAAGCTTTCTTT
j_gene: TRBJ2-7; d_gene: -; v_gene: TRBV14; abundance: -; CDR3aa: CASSQARGRTQYEQYF; CDR3nt: TGTGCCAGCAGCCAAGCCCGGGGCAGGACGCAATACGAGCAGTACTTC
j_gene: TRBJ2-1; d_gene: -; v_gene: TRBV5-6; abundance: -; CDR3aa: CASSMYRGAGNEQFF; CDR3nt: TGTGCCAGCAGTATGTACAGGGGCGCGGGGAATGAGCAGTTCTTC
j_gene: TRBJ2-1; d_gene: -; v_gene: TRBV7-9; abundance: once; CDR3aa: CASTPIGGEQFF; CDR3nt: TGTGCCAGCACCCCAATTGGGGGGGAGCAGTTCTTC
j_gene: TRBJ1-4; d_gene: TRBD1; v_gene: TRBV4-2; abundance: -; CDR3aa: CASSDGQGYEKLFF; CDR3nt: TGTGCCAGCAGCGACGGACAGGGGTACGAAAAACTGTTTTTT
j_gene: TRBJ1-4; d_gene: -; v_gene: TRBV3-1/TRBV3-2; abundance: -; CDR3aa: CASSLTAVREKLFF; CDR3nt: TGTGCCAGCAGCCTGACAGCGGTCCGGGAAAAACTGTTTTTT
j_gene: TRBJ1-3; d_gene: -; v_gene: TRBV30; abundance: -; CDR3aa: CAWNGGTRGNTIYF; CDR3nt: TGTGCCTGGAACGGCGGGACGAGGGGAAACACCATATATTTT
j_gene: TRBJ1-3; d_gene: -; v_gene: TRBV7-2; abundance: once; CDR3aa: CASSVGRNSGNTIYF; CDR3nt: TGTGCCAGCAGCGTGGGACGGAACTCTGGAAACACCATATATTTT
j_gene: TRBJ1-2; d_gene: -; v_gene: TRBV9; abundance: -; CDR3aa: CASSAGQTTPYGYTF; CDR3nt: TGTGCCAGCAGCGCCGGACAGACAACACCCTATGGCTACACCTTC